Listed below are T cell receptor beta chains from one sample, sequenced in a study of blood T cell repertoires in COVID-19. Sequencing was performed with immunoSEQ multiplex PCR; in TCRdb, only in-frame clones are kept and a portion is missing. The repertoire includes fewer than 500,000 clones, around 89% of them detected once, and around 0.95% sits in the top ten. The material sequenced was PBMCs or T cells enriched from blood (not recorded which). Receptor source: a woman aged 25 to 39 with acute COVID-19. Each CDR3 is given without its conserved first and last residue. Each record gives: V gene, J gene, CDR3 protein.

V: TRBV28
J: TRBJ2-3
CDR3: ASISGLFTDTQY

V: TRBV5-1
J: TRBJ1-2
CDR3: ASSQGPGQGNYGYT

V: TRBV20-1
J: TRBJ2-1
CDR3: SATPQGEQF

V: TRBV2
J: TRBJ2-1
CDR3: ASRGTGKLGEQF

V: TRBV27
J: TRBJ2-1
CDR3: ASSLGGPYNEQF

V: TRBV19
J: TRBJ1-2
CDR3: ASSIGQAYDYGYT

V: TRBV19
J: TRBJ2-3
CDR3: ASSVRTSGRDTQY

V: TRBV25-1
J: TRBJ1-6
CDR3: ASSESGGNNSPLH

V: TRBV19
J: TRBJ1-6
CDR3: ASSTAHRGDSPLH

V: TRBV30
J: TRBJ1-2
CDR3: AGTQGAGGYT

V: TRBV7-2
J: TRBJ2-1
CDR3: ASSLANLGLAGVNEQF

V: TRBV28
J: TRBJ1-2
CDR3: ASSTGGHWGGYT

V: TRBV10-3
J: TRBJ1-6
CDR3: AISRDSMNSPLH

V: TRBV4-3
J: TRBJ2-7
CDR3: ASSQEGLAGDTYEQY

V: TRBV5-1
J: TRBJ2-7
CDR3: ASSPERGDREQY

V: TRBV30
J: TRBJ1-1
CDR3: AWSVFYTGNTEAF

V: TRBV18
J: TRBJ2-7
CDR3: ASSPSHEQY

V: TRBV29-1
J: TRBJ2-2
CDR3: SVVLNTGELF

V: TRBV19
J: TRBJ2-7
CDR3: ASSIGGGISYEQY

V: TRBV7-2
J: TRBJ2-2
CDR3: ASSPFPGELF

V: TRBV24-1
J: TRBJ1-4
CDR3: ATSASGTFNEKLF

V: TRBV11-3
J: TRBJ2-2
CDR3: ASSWASGVTGELF

V: TRBV9
J: TRBJ2-2
CDR3: ASSPPYSAGELF

V: TRBV9
J: TRBJ1-4
CDR3: ASSVGQGMEKLF

V: TRBV5-1
J: TRBJ2-2
CDR3: ASSLTAGTGGAGELF

V: TRBV30
J: TRBJ1-2
CDR3: AWSVLKALGGYT

V: TRBV5-4
J: TRBJ2-1
CDR3: ASSLAAGSYNEQF

V: TRBV24-1
J: TRBJ1-2
CDR3: ATSSPTGNHYGYT

V: TRBV24-1
J: TRBJ1-4
CDR3: ATSDSIRQGVNEKLF

V: TRBV19
J: TRBJ1-3
CDR3: ASGQSSGNTIY

V: TRBV27
J: TRBJ1-1
CDR3: ASSSPDLNTEAF

V: TRBV3-1/TRBV3-2
J: TRBJ2-7
CDR3: ASSHGTGAYEQY

V: TRBV7-3
J: TRBJ2-7
CDR3: ASSLSTGLDEQY

V: TRBV5-4
J: TRBJ1-6
CDR3: ASSSGYNSPLH

V: TRBV12-2
J: TRBJ1-2
CDR3: ASRLVTGANYGYT

V: TRBV9
J: TRBJ2-1
CDR3: ASSAPFGAAYNEQF

V: TRBV11-1
J: TRBJ2-7
CDR3: ASSRAGLSLLEQY

V: TRBV30
J: TRBJ1-2
CDR3: ACSQGSGGYT

V: TRBV13
J: TRBJ1-5
CDR3: ASSDGPGQPQH

V: TRBV18
J: TRBJ1-6
CDR3: ASSQQENSPLH

V: TRBV6-5
J: TRBJ2-7
CDR3: ASSYRAGTNEQY